This section outlines one T cell receptor beta chain sequence together with its context. The antigen remains undetermined. The sample is drawn from a study of cytomegalovirus exposure and HLA in healthy donors. Study details: Among the 398 donors who were genotyped, about 86% fell in the genetic ancestry cluster that is associated with self-reported Caucasian donors.

The PCR used 60 Vbeta and 13 Jbeta primers. TCRdb's table, derived via immunoSEQ multiplex PCR, lists solely in-frame clones and lacks some. The table has tens of thousands of clones, approximately 78% seen once. The germline V gene encodes CDR1 MNHEY and CDR2 SVGAGI. This CDR3 is built from 14 residues. Unmatched junction bases numbered 5, after V lost 5 bases and J lost 4 bases. Study results and caveats: Among TCR beta chains, those listed as cytomegalovirus-associated numbered over 150.

This chain uses TRBV6-5 with TRBJ1-2, with TRBD1 matching 9 bases. Input material: PBMCs. This receptor was taken from a male donor in good health and CMV-seropositive. The DNA for the CDR3 is TGTGCCAGCAGTCGGATGGACAGGGGCTATGGCTACACCTTC. It specifies CASSRMDRGYGYTF.